This entry lists 31 T cell receptor beta chains sequenced from one sample in a study of cytotoxic CD8 clonotypes in ibrutinib-treated CLL. Repertoires were generated with immunoSEQ multiplex PCR, while TCRdb's copy carries only in-frame clones and drops some. The sample yields approximately 200,000 clones, around three quarters seen once. The sequenced sample was PBMCs, obtained after 24 months of ibrutinib treatment. These receptors were obtained from a human donor with chronic lymphocytic leukemia.

This clone has more than one count but fewer than ten. The rearrangement uses TRBV27 and TRBJ2-5, with D uncertain. This CDR3 has 12 residues. Trimming shortened V by 6 bases and J by 5 bases, and 10 bases separated the two germline ends. The germline V gene has CDR1 MNHEY and CDR2 SMNVEV (reference sequence). In nucleotides, the CDR3 is TGTGCCAGCAGCCGGATGGGGGAGACCCAGTACTTC. Protein: CASSRMGETQYF.

The chain employs TRBV7-6 and TRBJ2-5; D is unclear. CDR3 size: 13 residues. The germline V and J ends were trimmed by 3 bases and 0 bases, with 5 bases remaining between them. The germline V gene has CDR1 SGHVS and CDR2 FNYEAQ. This chain's CDR3 is CASSFSNQETQYF. CDR3 DNA: TGTGCCAGCAGCTTCAGCAACCAAGAGACCCAGTACTTC.

This clone occurred once. The V call is TRBV7-2, the J call TRBJ1-2; no clear D. Between the trimmed V and J ends, which lost 1 base and 8 bases, there was a span of 14 bases. In germline, CDR1 is SGHTA, CDR2 FQGNSA. The CDR3 consists of 14 residues. The CDR3: CASSLVPDSRGYTF. The CDR3 DNA follows: TGTGCCAGCAGCTTAGTCCCGGATAGTCGGGGCTACACCTTC.

This clone came up a few times. V usage is TRBV18 and J usage is TRBJ1-1; 10 bases are shared with TRBD1. CDR3 length: 16 residues. Looked up from germline, CDR1 is KGHSH and CDR2 is LQKENI. J was trimmed by 11 bases and V by 2 bases; bases with no gene match: 14. CDR3 sequence: CASSPIEFTDRGIAFF. CDR3 nucleotides: TGTGCCAGCTCACCAATTGAATTCACGGACAGGGGGATTGCTTTCTTT. Together with reference TRBV18 and TRBJ1-1, the CDR3 gives the full variable domain: NAGVMQNPRHLVRRRGQEARLRCSPMKGHSHVYWYRQLPEEGLKFMVYLQKENIIDESGMPKERFSAEFPKEGPSILRIQQVVRGDSAAYFCASSPIEFTDRGIAFFGQGTRLTVV.

The J gene is TRBJ2-3, the V gene TRBV30; 14 positions match TRBD2. CDR1 and CDR2 from the germline V gene are GTSNPN and SVGIG (reference sequence). The CDR3 extends over 18 amino acids. J was trimmed by 1 base and V by 3 bases; bases with no gene match: 9. The CDR3 sequence is CAWSRRGTSGGRTDTQYF. The CDR3, as DNA: TGTGCCTGGAGCCGCAGAGGGACTAGCGGGGGCCGCACAGATACGCAGTATTTT.

V gene TRBV18 combines with J gene TRBJ2-4; 10 positions match TRBD2. Germline V CDR1 and CDR2: KGHSH, LQKENI. J gave up 4 bases and V 0 bases, and 9 bases lay outside the gene matches. The CDR3 extends over 18 amino acids. The CDR3 here is CASSPPNPRTSGKNIQYF. CDR3 DNA: TGTGCCAGCTCACCACCTAACCCTCGGACTAGCGGAAAAAACATTCAGTACTTC. The variable domain in full, completed from reference TRBV18 and TRBJ2-4, reads NAGVMQNPRHLVRRRGQEARLRCSPMKGHSHVYWYRQLPEEGLKFMVYLQKENIIDESGMPKERFSAEFPKEGPSILRIQQVVRGDSAAYFCASSPPNPRTSGKNIQYFGAGTRLSVL.

The chain carries TRBV25-1 and TRBJ2-7; the D is unclear. Trimming took 1 base from V and 2 from J, leaving 3 bases between them. CDR1 MGHDK and CDR2 SYGVNS come from the germline V gene. The CDR3 sequence is 12 residues long. CDR3 loop: CASSEFAYEQYF. The CDR3 region has the DNA TGTGCCAGCAGTGAATTTGCCTACGAGCAGTACTTC.

V gene TRBV5-1 combines with J gene TRBJ2-7, with TRBD2 identical over 8 bases. Germline loops: CDR1 SGHRS, CDR2 YFSETQ. The CDR3 is 14 amino acids. Trimming removed 5 bases from V and 2 bases from J; junction bases left unmatched: 6. The CDR3 nucleotides are TGCGCCAGCAGTACCAGCGGGAGCGCCTACGAGCAGTACTTC. Its protein is CASSTSGSAYEQYF.

V usage is TRBV10-2 and J usage is TRBJ2-1, with 7 positions matching TRBD1. Germline V gene sequence: CDR1 WSHSY, CDR2 SAAADI. The ends lost 0 bases at V and 6 bases at J; junction bases unmatched: 8. The CDR3 contains 16 residues. CDR3 region: CASSESGGQGVNEQFF. In DNA form, the CDR3 reads TGCGCCAGCAGTGAGTCGGGCGGGCAGGGGGTCAATGAGCAGTTCTTC.

The CDR3 bases are TGTGCCAGCAGTCCCGGGAGGACCTCCTACGAGCAGTACTTC. This gives the protein CASSPGRTSYEQYF. The chain couples TRBV6-5 to TRBJ2-7, with 7 positions matching TRBD2. The CDR3 has 14 amino acids. The junction had 4 bases not matched to a gene; V was cut back by 5 bases and J by 0 bases. Germline assignment: CDR1 MNHEY and CDR2 SVGAGI.

This rearrangement joins TRBV5-4 to TRBJ2-7; TRBD2 agrees at 8 bases. There are 15 residues in the CDR3. The J segment lost 0 bases and the V segment lost 4 bases, leaving 6 bases of the junction unmatched. Germline CDR1 and CDR2: SGHNT and YYREEE (reference sequence). CDR3 residues: CASSRAGTSSYEQYF. CDR3 in DNA: TGTGCCAGCAGCCGTGCCGGGACTAGCTCCTACGAGCAGTACTTC.

With respect to this clone: Distinct nucleotide sequences in the sample also encode this CDR3. The V and J genes are TRBV19 and TRBJ2-7, with 7 bases aligning to TRBD1. The CDR3 has 14 residues. Looked up from germline, CDR1 is LNHDA and CDR2 is SQIVND (reference sequence). The V gene end was trimmed by 5 bases and the J gene end by 1 base; junction bases not matched to a gene: 5. CDR3 residues: CASSDRDSSYEQYF. CDR3 sequence (DNA): TGTGCCAGTAGTGACCGGGACAGTTCCTACGAGCAGTACTTC. The complete variable domain, with remaining parts taken from reference TRBV19 and TRBJ2-7, reads DGGITQSPKYLFRKEGQNVTLSCEQNLNHDAMYWYRQDPGQGLRLIYYSQIVNDFQKGDIAEGYSVSREKKESFPLTVTSAQKNPTAFYLCASSDRDSSYEQYFGPGTRLTVT.

The chain combines TRBV2 with TRBJ2-2, with D hard to call. Trimming removed 4 bases at V and 5 bases at J, with 11 bases between. Germline V lookup: CDR1 SNHLY, CDR2 FYNNEI. There are 14 residues in the CDR3. CDR3 sequence: CASSVSHGTGELFF. In DNA, the CDR3 is TGTGCCAGCAGTGTCTCACATGGAACCGGGGAGCTGTTTTTT.

V is TRBV19 and J is TRBJ1-5; 8 nucleotides line up with TRBD1. CDR1 and CDR2 (germline): LNHDA, SQIVND (reference sequence). This CDR3 contains 13 residues. The ends lost 7 bases at V and 6 bases at J; junction bases unmatched: 5. The CDR3 spells CASTPTGAQPQHF. The CDR3 bases are TGTGCCAGTACCCCGACAGGGGCTCAGCCCCAGCATTTT.

The rearrangement uses TRBV7-8 and TRBJ1-1, with a weak D call TRBD1 (6 bases). CDR1 is SGHVS, CDR2 FQNEAQ, per germline. This CDR3 is built from 14 residues. Trimming left V 1 base short and J 4 bases short, with 10 bases between. CDR3 protein: CASSLVGGGTEAFF. As DNA, the CDR3 is TGTGCCAGCAGCTTAGTAGGGGGGGGCACTGAAGCTTTCTTT.

This chain links TRBV5-4 with TRBJ2-1; tentatively, D is TRBD1 (5 bases). Trimming shortened V by 10 bases and J by 8 bases, and 19 bases separated the two germline ends. Germline CDR1 reads SGHNT; CDR2 reads YYREEE (reference sequence). This CDR3 is 13 amino acids long. CDR3: CAGLYPGLDEQFF. As DNA, the CDR3 is TGTGCCGGATTATACCCAGGGTTGGATGAGCAGTTCTTC.

The genes are TRBV7-2 and TRBJ2-2; TRBD2 might be the D (5 bases). Germline CDR1 is SGHTA and CDR2 is FQGNSA. The CDR3 has 15 amino acids. V was cut by 1 base and J by 4 bases, with 10 bases left in between. In nucleotides, the CDR3 is TGTGCCAGCAGCTTAGTCCTAGCCCCCACCGGGGAGCTGTTTTTT. Translating gives CASSLVLAPTGELFF.

The genes are TRBV4-2 and TRBJ2-1; TRBD2 might be the D (6 bases). V lost 3 bases to trimming and J lost 10 bases, with 13 bases between them. From germline, CDR1 is LGHNA and CDR2 YNFKEQ. The CDR3 has 13 amino acids. CDR3 sequence reads: CASSHGGGLEQFF. The CDR3 nucleotides are TGTGCCAGCAGCCATGGGGGAGGACTCGAGCAGTTCTTC.

The chain employs TRBV7-9 and TRBJ2-7; no definite D call. The germline gives CDR1 SEHNR, CDR2 FQNEAQ (reference sequence). The V gene lost 4 bases and the J gene lost 4 bases, with 11 bases spanning the gap. The CDR3 has 13 residues. CDR3 sequence: CASSSYSFYEQYF. CDR3 nucleotide sequence: TGTGCCAGCAGCTCCTACTCGTTTTACGAGCAGTACTTC.

This rearrangement joins TRBV18 to TRBJ1-1; maybe TRBD1 (5 bases). CDR3 length: 14 residues. Germline V gene lookup returns CDR1 KGHSH and CDR2 LQKENI. Between the trimmed V and J ends, which lost 4 bases and 1 base, there was a span of 10 bases. The CDR3 DNA follows: TGTGCCAGCTCACGCGAGGGGCCGAACACTGAAGCTTTCTTT. As protein: CASSREGPNTEAFF. The full variable domain, rest sourced from reference TRBV18 and TRBJ1-1, is NAGVMQNPRHLVRRRGQEARLRCSPMKGHSHVYWYRQLPEEGLKFMVYLQKENIIDESGMPKERFSAEFPKEGPSILRIQQVVRGDSAAYFCASSREGPNTEAFFGQGTRLTVV.

This chain links TRBV11-2 with TRBJ2-3, with TRBD2 matching over 12 bases. V was clipped by 5 bases and J by 6 bases; unmatched bases: 9. This CDR3 has 16 residues. The germline V gene has CDR1 SGHAT and CDR2 FQNNGV. DNA for the CDR3: TGTGCCAGCAGCCCTATCACTAGCGGGAGGTTGGATACGCAGTATTTT. Residues: CASSPITSGRLDTQYF.

This chain connects TRBV9 to TRBJ2-2; possibly TRBD1 for D (5 bases). The germline V gene has CDR1 SGDLS and CDR2 YYNGEE. This CDR3 region has 15 residues. The ends were cut back, 0 bases at V and 3 bases at J, with 9 bases in the middle. As DNA, the CDR3 is TGTGCCAGCAGCGTAGCTGTGGGGCACACCGGGGAGCTGTTTTTT. Translation: CASSVAVGHTGELFF.

The chain uses TRBV6-4 and TRBJ1-5; D uncertain. V was shortened by 2 bases and J by 1 base, with 12 bases between the two germline ends. The length of the CDR3 is 16 residues. The germline V gene encodes CDR1 MRHNA and CDR2 SNTAGT. The CDR3 sequence is CASSDAGFTSNQPQHF. The CDR3 DNA sequence: TGTGCCAGCAGTGACGCAGGCTTTACGAGCAATCAGCCCCAGCATTTT.

The CDR3 bases are TGTGCCTGGAGTGTAAAGTATGAGCAGTTCTTC. As protein: CAWSVKYEQFF. J is TRBJ2-1 and V is TRBV30, with D unresolved. This CDR3 has 11 residues. From germline, CDR1 is GTSNPN and CDR2 SVGIG (reference sequence). Trimming pared 0 bases from V and 8 bases from J, leaving 5 bases between.

The V call is TRBV30, the J call TRBJ1-2; unclear D gene. Germline lookup yields CDR1 GTSNPN and CDR2 SVGIG (reference sequence). The V gene lost 1 base and the J gene lost 8 bases, with 8 bases spanning the gap. The CDR3 sequence is 11 residues long. Written as DNA, the CDR3 is TGTGCCTGGAGTGCCGGGATCGGCTACACCTTC. Its translation: CAWSAGIGYTF.

This clone was detected once. The chain couples TRBV5-4 to TRBJ2-3; 7 positions match TRBD1. CDR3 length: 15 amino acids. The germline gives CDR1 SGHNT, CDR2 YYREEE (reference sequence). V shed 0 bases, J shed 3 bases, and the junction held 4 bases outside the gene matches. CDR3 DNA: TGTGCCAGCAGCTTGGTAGCAGGGGGAACAGATACGCAGTATTTT. The encoded protein is CASSLVAGGTDTQYF.

This chain joins TRBV4-2 and TRBJ2-7; tentative D call: TRBD2 (5 bases). This CDR3 has 13 amino acids. V lost 4 bases and J lost 5, with 12 bases in between. Germline CDR1 is LGHNA and CDR2 is YNFKEQ. The CDR3 DNA sequence: TGTGCCAGCAGCCCCACCCCCGGGGACGAGCAGTACTTC. It encodes CASSPTPGDEQYF.

The CDR3 DNA reads TGTGCCAGCGGAATGGGGTTTATGGAGACCCAGTACTTC. It encodes CASGMGFMETQYF. The chain carries TRBV7-3 and TRBJ2-5; no clear D. Deletions cut 8 bases from V and 5 bases from J, with 15 bases between. CDR1 SGHTA and CDR2 FQGTGA come from the germline V gene. This CDR3 has 13 amino acids.

The rearrangement links TRBV7-6 to TRBJ2-1, with D possibly TRBD2 on 5 matching bases. The germline CDR1 and CDR2 sequences are SGHVS and FNYEAQ. The CDR3 runs to 16 residues. V gave up 1 base and J gave up 4 bases, with 14 bases separating them. CDR3 bases: TGTGCCAGCAGCTTAGGCCCAGGACGGACTTACAATGAGCAGTTCTTC. Translated, it gives CASSLGPGRTYNEQFF.

The rearrangement uses TRBV25-1 and TRBJ2-5; D uncertain. The V and J ends lost 2 bases and 2 bases respectively, with 12 bases between them. The CDR3 loop spans 15 amino acids. Germline CDR1 and CDR2: MGHDK and SYGVNS. In DNA form, the CDR3 reads TGTGCCAGCAGTGAAACGGTGGGGTGGCAAGAGACCCAGTACTTC. It yields the protein CASSETVGWQETQYF.

This clone was seen more than once but under ten times. The genes are TRBV5-1 and TRBJ2-3; possibly TRBD2 for D (6 bases). The CDR3 length is 15 residues. V dropped 2 bases and J dropped 1 base, with 11 bases sitting between them. Germline V gene lookup returns CDR1 SGHRS and CDR2 YFSETQ. CDR3 region: CASSFVGTGTDTQYF. The CDR3 nucleotides are TGCGCCAGCAGCTTCGTCGGGACTGGCACAGATACGCAGTATTTT.